The entry that follows covers one T cell receptor (beta chain) sequence. The record originates from a study of blood T cell repertoires in COVID-19. Study at large: The samples span acute and convalescent COVID-19 from the United States, Italy and Spain.

Participant ages covered about 18 to 90 years across approximately 25 US areas. Someone with COVID-19 had been met by exposed participants within 2 weeks before study entry. Original methodology: Estimation of nucleated cell counts relied on the amplification of reference gene primers. Assay: immunoSEQ multiplex PCR; the TCRdb copy retains only in-frame clones and omits some. Clonal size and the V and J genes are those of that table, whereas D and trimming came from the DNA. The sample has roughly 280,000 clones; more than 85% are singletons. This sequence was found in a middle-aged man who had been exposed to COVID-19. Sample: PBMCs or T cells enriched from blood (not recorded which).

The CDR3 is CSVEGQGGTEAFF. Here the CDR3 DNA reads TGCAGCGTTGAGGGACAGGGCGGGACTGAAGCTTTCTTT. The chain combines TRBV29-1 with TRBJ1-1, with TRBD1 matching 9 bases. Trimming took 3 bases from V and 5 from J; bases not matched to a gene: 4. The CDR3 is made up of 13 amino acids. Germline V CDR1 and CDR2: SQVTM, ANQGSEA.